This TCR beta chain was recovered during a study of T-cell memory formation after mild COVID-19. The sample holds a few counts of this clonotype. TCRdb re-called the 5' RACE reads through MiXCR, storing one row per CDR3 protein. The sample lists some 300,000 distinct CDR3 sequences, 20% to 25% occurring once. The sequenced material came from PBMCs or a T cell subset sorted from them (not recorded which). The TCR originated in a man between 18 and 29 years old who had mild COVID-19 (a few samples of this study predate the infection). Cell type and time point are not known.

The DNA of the CDR3 is TGTGCCAGCAGCAAGGGCGGTCCCTACACTGAAGCTTTCTTT. This encodes CASSKGGPYTEAFF. J is TRBJ1-1 and V is TRBV3-1; no clear D gene. The CDR3 contains 14 residues. Germline-derived CDR1 and CDR2 are LGHDT and YNNKEL (reference sequence). V lost 5 bases to trimming and J lost 3 bases, with 13 bases between them.